Listed here is a single TCR beta chain. This clonotype was observed a handful of times. No antigen is known for it. Within one base of it there is no much larger clone, and no base qualities were kept. The data are from a study of robustness of blood B and T cell sequencing (dated by TCRdb to 2017 to 2018). Context from the whole study: The goal of the study was to figure out the amount of peripheral blood required to reliably characterize the TCRbeta and IgG repertoires of an individual. Each of the roughly ten independently drawn blood samples had its TCRbeta and IgG repertoires measured. As technical replicates, two replicate TCRbeta cDNA libraries were prepared from one shared RNA pool derived from a single 10 ml draw. General findings and caveats noted by the study authors: When technical replicate libraries were compared, around 94% of the top 10,000 TCRbeta clonotypes in one library also turned up in the other. The 1,000 most abundant TCRbeta clonotypes from the pooled draws were detected in every single 10 ml sample. EDTA tubes required immediate fractionation, limiting use in multi-site collections. Pooling tubes did not increase the overlap of rare TCRbeta clonotypes, which implies that much larger blood volumes would be needed to capture rare TCRbeta clonotypes. A full plateau was not reached by TCRbeta rarefaction curves, suggesting under-sequencing or many low-abundance clonotypes. Combining 3 or 4 tubes (roughly 27-45 ml blood) brought coverage of the top 10,000 TCRbeta clonotypes close to saturation. Evidence of cross-contamination, likely from batch processing, showed up in one pair of TCRbeta libraries, so the UMI-sequence pairs shared by that pair of libraries were removed.

The junction shows trimming of 0 bases on V and 2 bases on J, plus 14 bases between the germline ends. The cysteine opens and the phenylalanine closes a CDR3 of 18 amino acids. Only the CDR3 part of the read is kept: 54 bases, read in frame from the first base. CDR1 is given as LGHDT and CDR2 as YNNKEL, both from the germline V gene (reference sequence). TCRbeta repertoires were quantified from mRNA rather than genomic DNA, which captures expressed receptors. Leukocytes from the buffy coat were collected into Trizol, and RNA was extracted using the Direct-zol RNA MiniPrep Plus kit with no cell sorting. EDTA blood tubes were centrifuged immediately at 4°C to separate plasma, buffy coat and red blood cells. The method was PCR. Sequenced on an Illumina MiSeq. Synthesis of cDNA relied on SMARTScribe reverse transcriptase together with a 5' template-switch oligo that added a universal priming site. The template-switch oligo carried a 12-nucleotide random unique molecular identifier (UMI) that tagged each cDNA molecule. During reverse transcription, TCRbeta transcripts were targeted using chain-specific reverse primers. Uracil DNA glycosylase treatment was used to remove residual template-switch adapters, and a Qiagen MinElute kit was used to purify the cDNA. The first PCR used KAPA HiFi HotStart ReadyMix for approximately 25 cycles, split across four 50 ul reactions with step-out primers. Before any further amplification, the products of the first-round PCR were gel-purified. Illumina Nextera adapters were attached in a second PCR of around 8 cycles, and the libraries were then purified and pooled. The UMI barcode for each TCRbeta molecule was captured by a 50-nucleotide 5' read. The published analysis was carried out like this. Reads were grouped by UMI into consensus reads using the MIGEC toolkit. Forward and reverse consensus reads were merged with PEAR to produce final reads. Identical UMI-sequence pairs shared across libraries were treated as cross-sample contamination and removed by a custom decontamination script. MIGMAP, a wrapper around IgBLAST, was used to carry out V(D)J assignment and CDR3 extraction. TCR clonotypes were defined by identical V gene, J gene and CDR3 amino acid sequence, and CDR1 and CDR2 were left unsequenced. The public reads were run again by TCRdb, first through fastp at Q25 and then through MiXCR, and only productive beta chains were kept. Entries that share a CDR3 protein sequence are merged under the most common genes and DNA. The V and J calls and clone size come from TCRdb's table, not from the authors' own analysis. For this sample the table gives 3,500 to 4,000 distinct CDR3 sequences, of which less than 65% were detected only once. Of the sample, roughly 23% falls within the top ten clones.

The clonotype comes from a human donor in good health. Sequencing input: peripheral blood. The rearranged segments are TRBV3-1 and TRBJ2-6; no D gene call is confident. The CDR3 has the sequence CASSQDGYARTGANVLTF. The DNA sequence is TGTGCCAGCAGCCAAGATGGGTATGCAAGAACTGGGGCCAACGTCCTGACTTTC.